The sequence of this TCR beta chain was determined in a study of early stage breast cancer tumors. Study-level information: ER+/PR+/HER2- status applied to about 70% of the 16 invasive breast tumors. Approximately 10-fold was the mean read coverage per sample. Whole-study results and caveats: Commonly generated sequences made up most enriched TCRB sequences shared between patients.

Sequenced by immunoSEQ multiplex PCR; TCRdb stores in-frame clones only, minus some. The profile shows 50,000 or so clones, approximately 80% of them singletons. V dropped 7 bases and J dropped 1 base, with 11 bases sitting between them. This CDR3 comprises 14 residues. Per germline, CDR1 GTSNPN and CDR2 SVGIG (reference sequence). As concerns this clone: Its matching antigen is unknown.

This clonotype originated in a person aged 50-59 years with breast cancer. The rearrangement links TRBV30 to TRBJ1-6; D call uncertain. Input material: blood. The CDR3 loop is CAYSRRSYNSPLHF. Written as DNA, the CDR3 is TGTGCCTACTCAAGGAGGTCCTATAATTCACCCCTCCACTTT.